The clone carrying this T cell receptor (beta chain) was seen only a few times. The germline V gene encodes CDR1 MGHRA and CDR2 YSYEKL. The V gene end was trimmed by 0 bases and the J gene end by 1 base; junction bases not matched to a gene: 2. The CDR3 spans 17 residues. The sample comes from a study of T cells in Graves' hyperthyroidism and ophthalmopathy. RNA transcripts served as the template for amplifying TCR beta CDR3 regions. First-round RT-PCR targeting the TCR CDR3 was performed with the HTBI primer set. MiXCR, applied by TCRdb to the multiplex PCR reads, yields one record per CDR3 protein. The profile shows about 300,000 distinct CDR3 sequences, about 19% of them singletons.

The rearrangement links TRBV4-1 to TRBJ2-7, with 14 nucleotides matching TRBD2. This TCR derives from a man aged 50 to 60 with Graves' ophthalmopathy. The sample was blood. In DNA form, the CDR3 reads TGCGCCAGCAGCCAAGACCGACTAGCGGGAGGGTCCTACGAGCAGTACTTC. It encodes CASSQDRLAGGSYEQYF.